The clone carrying this TCR beta chain was seen more than once but under ten times. Its specificity is not known. cDNA synthesis used the whole RNA isolate, giving expressed TCRB sequences. TCRdb's copy holds only in-frame clones and misses some; the assay was immunoSEQ multiplex PCR. The table has about 260,000 clones, around 22% seen once; the top ten hold 0.012%. The sample belongs to a study of beta chain features in type 1 diabetes. General study results and limits: Individuals with type 1 diabetes displayed fewer insertions and more deletions at VDJ junctions. Any role of HLA type in TCRB rearrangement remained unresolved here. Shorter TCRB CDR3s, moderately but significantly so, were found in Type 1 diabetes patients in all four CD4+ subsets. PCR might favor shorter templates, equally in patients and controls.

Sorted cells reached over 95% purity in every population. The sequencing input was naive CD4+ T cells from blood. The receptor comes from a woman in her twenties or thirties with type 1 diabetes.

The CDR3 DNA is TGTGCCAGCGACAAGGGGGCCGGGGAGCTGTTTTTT. Amino acids: CASDKGAGELFF. The chain combines TRBV9 with TRBJ2-2; D is possibly TRBD1 (6 bases). The germline gives CDR1 SGDLS, CDR2 YYNGEE. The CDR3 loop spans 12 amino acids. V was trimmed by 7 bases and J by 6 bases, leaving 10 bases between them. Supplemented by reference TRBV9 and TRBJ2-2, the full variable domain reads DSGVTQTPKHLITATGQRVTLRCSPRSGDLSVYWYQQSLDQGLQFLIQYYNGEERAKGNILERFSAQQFPDLHSELNLSSLELGDSALYFCASDKGAGELFFGEGSRLTVL.